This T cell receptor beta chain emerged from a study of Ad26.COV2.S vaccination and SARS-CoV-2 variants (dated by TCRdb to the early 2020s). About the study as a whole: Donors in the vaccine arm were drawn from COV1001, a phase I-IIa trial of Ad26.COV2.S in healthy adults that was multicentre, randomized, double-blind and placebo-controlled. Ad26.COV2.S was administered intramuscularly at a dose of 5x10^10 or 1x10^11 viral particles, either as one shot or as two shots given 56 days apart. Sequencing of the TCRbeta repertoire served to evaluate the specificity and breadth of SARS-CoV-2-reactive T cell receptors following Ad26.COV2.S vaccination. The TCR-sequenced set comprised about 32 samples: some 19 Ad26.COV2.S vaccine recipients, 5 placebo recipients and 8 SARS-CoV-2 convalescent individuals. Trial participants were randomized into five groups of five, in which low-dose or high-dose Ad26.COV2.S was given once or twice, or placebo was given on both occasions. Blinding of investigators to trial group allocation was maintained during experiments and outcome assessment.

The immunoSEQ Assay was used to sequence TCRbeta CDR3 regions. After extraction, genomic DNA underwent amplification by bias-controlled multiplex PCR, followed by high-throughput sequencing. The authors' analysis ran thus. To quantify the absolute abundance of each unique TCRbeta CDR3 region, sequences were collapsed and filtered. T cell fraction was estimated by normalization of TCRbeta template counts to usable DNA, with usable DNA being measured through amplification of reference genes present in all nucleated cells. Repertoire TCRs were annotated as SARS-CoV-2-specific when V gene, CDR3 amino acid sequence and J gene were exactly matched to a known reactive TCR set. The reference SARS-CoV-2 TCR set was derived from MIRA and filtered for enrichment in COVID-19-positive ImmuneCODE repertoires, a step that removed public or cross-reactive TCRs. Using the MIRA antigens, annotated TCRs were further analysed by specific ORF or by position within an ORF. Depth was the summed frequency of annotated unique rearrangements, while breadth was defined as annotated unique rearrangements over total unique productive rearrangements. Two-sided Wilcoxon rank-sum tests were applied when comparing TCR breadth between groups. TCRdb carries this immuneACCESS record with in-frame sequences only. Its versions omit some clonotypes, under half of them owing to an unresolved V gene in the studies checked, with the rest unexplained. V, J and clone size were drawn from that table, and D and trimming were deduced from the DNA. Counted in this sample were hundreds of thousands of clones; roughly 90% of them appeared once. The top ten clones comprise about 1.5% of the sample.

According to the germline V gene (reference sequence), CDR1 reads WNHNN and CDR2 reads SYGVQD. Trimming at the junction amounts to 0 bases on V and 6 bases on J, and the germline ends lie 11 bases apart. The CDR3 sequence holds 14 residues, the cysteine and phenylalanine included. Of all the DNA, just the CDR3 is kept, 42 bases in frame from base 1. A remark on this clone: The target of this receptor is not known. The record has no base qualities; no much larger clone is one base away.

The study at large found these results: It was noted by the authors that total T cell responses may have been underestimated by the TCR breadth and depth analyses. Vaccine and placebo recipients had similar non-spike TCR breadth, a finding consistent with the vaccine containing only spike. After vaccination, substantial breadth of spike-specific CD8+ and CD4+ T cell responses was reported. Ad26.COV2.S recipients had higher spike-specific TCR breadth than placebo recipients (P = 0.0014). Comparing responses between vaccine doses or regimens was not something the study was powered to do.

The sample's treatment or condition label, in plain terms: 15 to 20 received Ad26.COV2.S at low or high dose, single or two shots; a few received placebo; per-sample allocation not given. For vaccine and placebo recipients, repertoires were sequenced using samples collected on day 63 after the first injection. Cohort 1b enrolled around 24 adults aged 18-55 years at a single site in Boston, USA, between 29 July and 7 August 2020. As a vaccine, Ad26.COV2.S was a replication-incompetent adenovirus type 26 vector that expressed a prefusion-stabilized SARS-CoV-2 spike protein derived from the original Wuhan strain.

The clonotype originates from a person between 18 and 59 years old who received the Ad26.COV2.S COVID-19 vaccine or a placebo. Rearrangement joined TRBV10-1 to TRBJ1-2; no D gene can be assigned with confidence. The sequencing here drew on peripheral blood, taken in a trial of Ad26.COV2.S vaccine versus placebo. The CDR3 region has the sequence CASSESGRSHGYTF. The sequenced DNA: TGCGCCAGCAGTGAGTCAGGCAGGAGCCATGGCTACACCTTC.